This TCR beta chain was observed in a study of response to subunit inactivated influenza vaccine (dated by TCRdb to 2017 to 2018). Broadly, across the study: To follow how T cells responded to a trivalent subunit inactivated influenza vaccine, the researchers relied on deep quantitative profiling of the T cell receptor repertoire. Points the paper makes about the study in general: The authors proposed that each seasonal influenza vaccination may bring in only a limited number of new T cells.

Worth noting for this clonotype: There is no known antigen for this receptor. No per-base quality is available; no much larger clone lies one base away.

The germline V gene yields MNHNS for CDR1 and SASEGT for CDR2. The CDR3 measures 18 amino acids from cysteine to phenylalanine. Just the 54-base CDR3 DNA is kept, in frame starting at base 1. Ends trimmed: V by 5 bases, J by 7 bases; bases unmatched to a gene: 18. Library method: RT-PCR. The run used an Illumina HiSeq 2500. In-frame beta chains were kept once TCRdb had trimmed the public reads at Q25 with fastp and called clones with MiXCR. Under each unique CDR3 protein, matching rows form one entry showing the most common genes and DNA. Across this sample there are over 150,000 distinct CDR3 sequences, with around a tenth seen only once. In total, the top ten clones hold 9.5% to 13% of the sample.

The clonotype was recovered from a man between 50 and 59 years old who received an inactivated influenza vaccine. Donor details come from another sample of the same person, matched by shared clones. The sample in question was non-naive T cells sorted from PBMCs, obtained on the day of vaccination. The cell subset or site label, read with the paper, signifies: memory T cell fraction. Recombination connected TRBV6-1 to TRBJ1-5; 9 of the junction bases match TRBD1. The CDR3 here reads CASSPNLLRDRVEQPQHF. The DNA is TGTGCCAGCAGTCCTAACCTACTGAGGGACAGGGTCGAACAGCCCCAGCATTTT.